The 25 T cell receptor beta chains listed next were all sequenced from one sample in a study of T cells in Graves' hyperthyroidism and ophthalmopathy. Amplified regions were TCR beta CDR3 sequences from RNA transcripts. TCR CDR3 underwent first-round RT-PCR with the HTBI primer set. TCRdb used MiXCR to reprocess the multiplex PCR reads, holding one entry per CDR3 protein. The sample has 600,000 to 850,000 distinct CDR3 sequences; under 20% are singletons. The sequenced material came from blood. These receptors were taken from a woman aged 45-65 years with Graves' hyperthyroidism that later progressed to Graves' ophthalmopathy.

This clonotype was seen more than once but under ten times. This chain uses TRBV5-1 with TRBJ1-1; D uncertain. The V end was cut by 0 bases, the J end by 0 bases, with 9 bases between. The CDR3 covers 15 residues. The germline CDR1 and CDR2 sequences are SGHRS and YFSETQ. The CDR3 region has the DNA TGCGCCAGCAGCTTGGAGTACGGTTTGAACACTGAAGCTTTCTTT. Its translation: CASSLEYGLNTEAFF.

The chain recombines TRBV29-1 with TRBJ2-5; perhaps TRBD2 as D (5 bases). Germline-derived CDR1 and CDR2 are SQVTM and ANQGSEA. This CDR3 region has 14 residues. V gave up 3 bases and J gave up 4 bases, with 15 bases separating them. The CDR3 DNA follows: TGCAGCGTTGAGTGGAGGTCGGGTGGAGAGACCCAGTACTTC. Protein product: CSVEWRSGGETQYF.

This clonotype turned up a few times. This rearrangement joins TRBV5-1 to TRBJ1-2; D unclear. Trimming pared 0 bases from V and 4 bases from J, leaving 13 bases between. This CDR3 comprises 15 residues. Germline assignment: CDR1 SGHRS and CDR2 YFSETQ. The CDR3 DNA is TGCGCCAGCAGCTTGGAACGGGGAATCGGCTATGGCTACACCTTC. This codes for CASSLERGIGYGYTF.

The chain is built from TRBV7-9 and TRBJ2-2; D uncertain. Germline CDR1 and CDR2: SEHNR and FQNEAQ (reference sequence). The V gene lost 1 base and the J gene lost 4 bases, with 13 bases spanning the gap. The CDR3 has 16 residues. CDR3 DNA: TGTGCCAGCAGCTTAGTTCCCGGACCGCCCACCGGGGAGCTGTTTTTT. Its protein product is CASSLVPGPPTGELFF.

The rearrangement links TRBV6-2 or TRBV6-3 to TRBJ2-7; D uncertain. The CDR3 sequence is 17 residues long. Germline lookup yields CDR1 MNHEY and CDR2 SVGEGT. The germline V and J ends were trimmed by 0 bases and 2 bases, with 17 bases remaining between them. CDR3 sequence reads: CASSYSTRLTEPYEQYF. CDR3 DNA: TGTGCCAGCAGTTACTCGACGCGTCTAACAGAACCCTACGAGCAGTACTTC.

This clonotype was recorded at least ten times. The genes are TRBV2 and TRBJ2-3; 16 bases agree with TRBD2. V lost 6 bases and J lost 4; bases outside the gene matches: 16. The germline gives CDR1 SNHLY, CDR2 FYNNEI. The CDR3 consists of 20 residues. The CDR3 nucleotides read TGTGCCAGCAGAGAACCGGGACTAGCGGGGGGGCGGTTCATTGCAGATACGCAGTATTTT. Translating it yields CASREPGLAGGRFIADTQYF.

This clonotype was seen at least ten times. The chain recombines TRBV12-3 or TRBV12-4 with TRBJ2-7; TRBD1 agrees at 9 bases. Trimming took 4 bases from V and 6 from J; bases not matched to a gene: 7. The CDR3 covers 14 residues. The CDR3 loop is CASSSAGTGSEQYF. In DNA, the CDR3 is TGTGCCAGCAGTTCTGCCGGGACAGGGTCCGAGCAGTACTTC.

This clonotype was counted at least ten times. This chain joins TRBV12-3 or TRBV12-4 and TRBJ2-2; 8 positions match TRBD1. The CDR3 loop spans 15 amino acids. The V and J ends lost 4 bases and 4 bases, in that order; junction bases with no gene match: 5. The CDR3: CASSSGTGGTGELFF. The CDR3 DNA follows: TGTGCCAGCAGTTCCGGTACAGGGGGCACCGGGGAGCTGTTTTTT.

This clonotype was seen ten or more times. J is TRBJ2-7 and V is TRBV20-1; no firm D call. From germline, CDR1 is DFQATT and CDR2 SNEGSKA (reference sequence). Trimming stripped 6 bases from V and 2 bases from J, with 5 bases between. The CDR3 is made up of 10 amino acids. The CDR3 sequence is CSAGTYEQYF. CDR3 DNA sequence: TGCAGTGCAGGCACCTACGAGCAGTACTTC.

In this sample, this clonotype turned up a few times. The chain employs TRBV6-1 and TRBJ2-2; D uncertain. V was pared by 6 bases and J by 8 bases, with 22 bases between. CDR3 length equals 16 residues. CDR1 is MNHNS and CDR2 is SASEGT in the germline V gene. The CDR3 sequence is CASSPPERPGPGELFF. CDR3 nucleotide sequence: TGTGCCAGCAGCCCCCCGGAGAGGCCGGGCCCTGGGGAGCTGTTTTTT.

This clonotype was recorded a few times. The chain carries TRBV3-1 and TRBJ2-2, with TRBD2 matching over 7 bases. This CDR3 contains 15 residues. CDR1 is LGHDT and CDR2 is YNNKEL in the germline V gene (reference sequence). The V gene end was trimmed by 5 bases and the J gene end by 1 base; junction bases not matched to a gene: 4. The CDR3 sequence is CASSYIAGNTGELFF. The CDR3 bases are TGTGCCAGCAGCTATATAGCGGGGAACACCGGGGAGCTGTTTTTT.

The chain recombines TRBV19 with TRBJ1-2; a weak D match, TRBD1 (5 bases). CDR3 length: 16 amino acids. Per the germline V gene, CDR1 is LNHDA and CDR2 is SQIVND (reference sequence). Trimming pared 4 bases from V and 4 bases from J, leaving 19 bases between. The CDR3 loop reads CASSRVHGTAFYGYTF. The CDR3 bases are TGTGCCAGTAGTAGAGTACACGGGACGGCCTTCTATGGCTACACCTTC.

This clonotype has only one observation. The chain couples TRBV27 to TRBJ1-6; D is ambiguous. The CDR3 is 18 amino acids. Germline V lookup: CDR1 MNHEY, CDR2 SMNVEV (reference sequence). Trimming removed 2 bases at V and 1 base at J, with 15 bases between. The CDR3 DNA follows: TGTGCCAGCAGTTTAGCCATCCCCCGGCGGTCCTATAATTCACCCCTCCACTTT. It codes for CASSLAIPRRSYNSPLHF.

There are a few counts of this clonotype. The chain couples TRBV6-1 to TRBJ2-1, with 7 bases identical to TRBD2. The junction had 10 bases not matched to a gene; V was cut back by 2 bases and J by 15 bases. Germline V gene sequence: CDR1 MNHNS, CDR2 SASEGT. This CDR3 comprises 13 residues. The CDR3 sequence: CASSESRAPSGFF. Written as DNA, the CDR3 is TGTGCCAGCAGTGAAAGCAGGGCGCCTAGCGGGTTCTTC.

As regards this clonotype: A much larger clonotype is one base distant, so this may be a read error. V and J are TRBV6-2 or TRBV6-3 and TRBJ2-2; D uncertain. The V end lost 4 bases, the J end lost 3 bases, and 6 bases lay between the germline ends. Germline loops: CDR1 MNHEY, CDR2 SVGEGT. The CDR3 is 13 amino acids. CDR3 residues: CASSFHDTGELFF. In DNA, the CDR3 is TGTGCCAGCAGTTTTCACGACACCGGGGAGCTGTTTTTT.

This clonotype has only a few counts. V is TRBV6-9 and J is TRBJ1-4; D unresolved. This CDR3 is built from 13 residues. Germline assignment: CDR1 MNHGY and CDR2 SVAAGI. The ends were cut back, 4 bases at V and 8 bases at J, with 11 bases in the middle. The CDR3 bases are TGTGCCAGCAGTTCCGATGTGGGGGAAAAACTGTTTTTT. Translation gives CASSSDVGEKLFF.

This clonotype was counted ten times or more. The V and J genes are TRBV7-6 and TRBJ1-2, with D possibly matching TRBD1 (5 bases). The germline V gene encodes CDR1 SGHVS and CDR2 FNYEAQ. This CDR3 has 16 residues. The germline V and J ends were trimmed by 4 bases and 0 bases, with 15 bases remaining between them. CDR3 loop: CASSSGTGDSNYGYTF. CDR3 coding DNA: TGTGCCAGCAGCTCCGGGACGGGGGACTCTAACTATGGCTACACCTTC.

V usage is TRBV19 and J usage is TRBJ1-1; D ambiguous. CDR1 and CDR2 (germline): LNHDA, SQIVND (reference sequence). The V gene lost 4 bases and the J gene lost 2 bases, with 14 bases spanning the gap. The CDR3 length is 15 residues. The CDR3 nucleotides are TGTGCCAGTAGTACCTCTCTCAGGAGAAACACTGAAGCTTTCTTT. Amino acids: CASSTSLRRNTEAFF.

This clonotype was counted many times. The gene calls are TRBV11-3 and TRBJ2-7, with 10 bases fitting TRBD2. Germline trimming cut 1 base from V and 5 bases from J; bases unmatched to any gene: 5. Per germline, CDR1 SGHNT and CDR2 YENEEA. CDR3 length equals 15 residues. The CDR3, as DNA: TGTGCCAGCAGCTTAGGCCTAGCGGGGGTTGACGAGCAGTACTTC. This sequence encodes CASSLGLAGVDEQYF. Together with reference TRBV11-3 and TRBJ2-7, the CDR3 gives the full variable domain: EAGVVQSPRYKIIEKKQPVAFWCNPISGHNTLYWYLQNLGQGPELLIRYENEEAVDDSQLPKDRFSAERLKGVDSTLKIQPAELGDSAVYLCASSLGLAGVDEQYFGPGTRLTVT.

This clonotype was counted at least ten times. The CDR3 sequence is CASSQDRRETQYF. Written as DNA, the CDR3 is TGTGCCAGCAGCCAAGACCGGCGCGAGACCCAGTACTTC. The chain combines TRBV3-1 with TRBJ2-5; D uncertain. Per the germline V gene, CDR1 is LGHDT and CDR2 is YNNKEL (reference sequence). This CDR3 has 13 residues. Trimming left V 0 bases short and J 5 bases short, with 7 bases between.

At least ten counts were recorded for this clonotype. CDR3 nucleotides: TGTGCCAGCTCCATCGAGGGGGTTAGGAATGAGCAGTTCTTC. Translation gives CASSIEGVRNEQFF. The chain links TRBV18 to TRBJ2-1, with D tentatively TRBD1 (6 bases). Germline V gives CDR1 KGHSH, CDR2 LQKENI. The CDR3 runs 14 residues. Trimming removed 6 bases from V and 7 bases from J, with 16 bases in between.

The rearrangement uses TRBV2 and TRBJ1-3; TRBD1 is a possible D gene (6 bases). Germline values: CDR1 SNHLY, CDR2 FYNNEI. CDR3 length: 17 residues. Trimming pared 6 bases from V and 2 bases from J, leaving 20 bases between. The CDR3 sequence: CASSSPRQEIPGNTIYF. The CDR3, as DNA: TGTGCCAGCAGCAGCCCCAGACAGGAAATCCCTGGAAACACCATATATTTT.

There are many counts of this clonotype. This chain uses TRBV5-6 with TRBJ1-4; no reliable D call. The CDR3 loop spans 13 amino acids. Germline V gene lookup returns CDR1 SGHDT and CDR2 YYEEEE. Trimming stripped 0 bases from V and 5 bases from J, with 5 bases between. CDR3 nucleotides: TGTGCCAGCAGCTTGGCCAGGAATGAAAAACTGTTTTTT. Protein: CASSLARNEKLFF.

This clonotype showed up many times. The genes are TRBV11-2 and TRBJ2-3, with TRBD2 identical over 9 bases. The length of the CDR3 is 17 residues. Germline V lookup: CDR1 SGHAT, CDR2 FQNNGV. The trim removed 4 bases at V and 0 bases at J, leaving 8 bases unmatched. The CDR3 DNA reads TGTGCCAGCAGCTGGCCGGGACTAGCTACTAGCACAGATACGCAGTATTTT. This codes for CASSWPGLATSTDTQYF.

On this clonotype itself: A much larger clone differs by one base, so this may be a read error. This chain links TRBV27 with TRBJ1-1, with a tentative D call TRBD1 (5 bases). CDR1 and CDR2 (germline): MNHEY, SMNVEV (reference sequence). Trimming took off 3 bases at V and 0 bases at J, with 14 bases between the two ends. The CDR3 runs 16 residues. CDR3 coding DNA: TGTGCCAGCAGTTTGAGGGGCGGCGCCATGAACACTGAAGCTTTCTTT. It specifies CASSLRGGAMNTEAFF.